This record covers a single T cell receptor beta chain. The sample originates from a study of blood T cell repertoires in COVID-19. The overall study: Researchers got acute and convalescent COVID-19 samples from the United States, Italy and Spain. Sample material is recorded as cDNA or gDNA derived from T cells, B-cell-depleted T cells, or PBMCs.

CDR1 is MGHRA and CDR2 is YSYEKL in the germline V gene. CDR3 length equals 13 residues. Trimming shortened V by 4 bases and J by 7 bases, and 10 bases separated the two germline ends. As handled by the study authors: Quantification of nucleated cells was approximated via reference gene primer amplification. Repertoires were generated with immunoSEQ multiplex PCR, while TCRdb's copy carries only in-frame clones and drops some. V and J calls and clone size are those listed in that table; D and trimming were worked out from the DNA. The table includes some 80,000 clones, roughly 88% detected once. This receptor was obtained from a woman between 50 and 59 years old with acute or convalescent COVID-19. The gene calls are TRBV4-1 and TRBJ1-4; D uncertain. Sequencing used peripheral blood. In DNA form, the CDR3 reads TGCGCCAGCAGCCTGAGGGAGGGTGAAAAACTGTTTTTT. Its translation: CASSLREGEKLFF.